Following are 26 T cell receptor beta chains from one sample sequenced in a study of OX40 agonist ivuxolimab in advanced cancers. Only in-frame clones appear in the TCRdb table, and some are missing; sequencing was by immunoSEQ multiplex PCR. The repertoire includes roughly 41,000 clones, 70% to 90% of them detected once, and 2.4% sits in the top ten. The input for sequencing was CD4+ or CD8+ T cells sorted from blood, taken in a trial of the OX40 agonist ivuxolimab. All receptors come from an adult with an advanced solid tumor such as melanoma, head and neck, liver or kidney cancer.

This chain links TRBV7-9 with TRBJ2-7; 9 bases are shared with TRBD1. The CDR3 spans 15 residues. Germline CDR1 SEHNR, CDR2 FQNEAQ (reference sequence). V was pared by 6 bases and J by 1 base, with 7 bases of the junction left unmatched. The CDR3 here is CASSTTGGKSYEQYF. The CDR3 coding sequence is TGTGCCAGCAGTACCACAGGGGGCAAATCCTACGAGCAGTACTTC.

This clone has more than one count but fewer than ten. This chain's CDR3 is CATGQGVHEQYF. Written as DNA, the CDR3 is TGTGCCACCGGACAGGGTGTCCACGAGCAGTACTTC. The rearrangement uses TRBV10-3 and TRBJ2-7, with 8 bases lining up with TRBD1. The length of the CDR3 is 12 residues. V shed 10 bases, J shed 5 bases, and the junction held 7 bases outside the gene matches. Per the germline V gene, CDR1 is ENHRY and CDR2 is SYGVKD.

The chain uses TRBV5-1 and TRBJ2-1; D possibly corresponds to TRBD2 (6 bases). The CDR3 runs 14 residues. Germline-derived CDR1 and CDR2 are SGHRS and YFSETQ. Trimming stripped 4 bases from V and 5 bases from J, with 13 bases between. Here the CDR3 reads CASSPRDLDNEQFF. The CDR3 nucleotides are TGCGCCAGCAGCCCACGGGACTTGGACAATGAGCAGTTCTTC.

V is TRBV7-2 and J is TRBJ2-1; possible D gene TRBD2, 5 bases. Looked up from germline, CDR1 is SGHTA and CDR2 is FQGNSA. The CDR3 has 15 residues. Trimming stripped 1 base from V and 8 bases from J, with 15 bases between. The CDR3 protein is CASSLDGSGLDEQFF. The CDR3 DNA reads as TGTGCCAGCAGCTTAGACGGAAGCGGACTGGATGAGCAGTTCTTC. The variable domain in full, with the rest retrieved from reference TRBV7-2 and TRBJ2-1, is GAGVSQSPSNKVTEKGKDVELRCDPISGHTALYWYRQSLGQGLEFLIYFQGNSAPDKSGLPSDRFSAERTGGSVSTLTIQRTQQEDSAVYLCASSLDGSGLDEQFFGPGTRLTVL.

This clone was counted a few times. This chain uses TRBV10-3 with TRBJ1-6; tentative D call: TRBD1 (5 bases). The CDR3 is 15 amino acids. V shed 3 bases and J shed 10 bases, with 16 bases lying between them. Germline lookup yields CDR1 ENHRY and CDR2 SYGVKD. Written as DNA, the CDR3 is TGTGCCATCAGTGAAGGGGAGGGGAGGGACTCACCCCTCCACTTT. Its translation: CAISEGEGRDSPLHF.

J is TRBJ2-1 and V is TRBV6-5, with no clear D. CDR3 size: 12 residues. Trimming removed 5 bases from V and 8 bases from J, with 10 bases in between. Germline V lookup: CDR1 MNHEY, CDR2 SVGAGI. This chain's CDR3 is CASSILGDEQFF. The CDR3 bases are TGTGCCAGCAGTATCTTAGGTGATGAGCAGTTCTTC.

CDR3: CASSYGGNQPQHF. The CDR3 DNA follows: TGTGCCAGCAGTTACGGGGGGAATCAGCCCCAGCATTTT. The chain combines TRBV6-6 with TRBJ1-5, with D maybe TRBD1 (5 bases). Germline V lookup: CDR1 MNHNY, CDR2 SVGAGI (reference sequence). This CDR3 comprises 13 residues. Trimming stripped 2 bases from V and 4 bases from J, with 6 bases between.

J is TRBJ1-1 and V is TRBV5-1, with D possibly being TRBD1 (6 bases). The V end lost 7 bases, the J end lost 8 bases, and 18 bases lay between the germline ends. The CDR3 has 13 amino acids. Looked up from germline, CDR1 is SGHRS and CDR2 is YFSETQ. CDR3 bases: TGCGCCAGCCGATATTGGGACAATAAGGAAGCTTTCTTT. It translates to CASRYWDNKEAFF.

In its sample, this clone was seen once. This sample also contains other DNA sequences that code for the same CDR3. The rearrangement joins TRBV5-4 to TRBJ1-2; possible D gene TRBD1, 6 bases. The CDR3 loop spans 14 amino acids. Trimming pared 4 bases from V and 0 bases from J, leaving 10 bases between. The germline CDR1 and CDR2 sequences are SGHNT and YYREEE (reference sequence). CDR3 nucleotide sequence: TGTGCCAGCAGCGGAGGGGGAGCTAACTATGGCTACACCTTC. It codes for CASSGGGANYGYTF. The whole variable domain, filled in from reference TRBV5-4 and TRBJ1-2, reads ETGVTQSPTHLIKTRGQQVTLRCSSQSGHNTVSWYQQALGQGPQFIFQYYREEENGRGNFPPRFSGLQFPNYSSELNVNALELDDSALYLCASSGGGANYGYTFGSGTRLTVV.

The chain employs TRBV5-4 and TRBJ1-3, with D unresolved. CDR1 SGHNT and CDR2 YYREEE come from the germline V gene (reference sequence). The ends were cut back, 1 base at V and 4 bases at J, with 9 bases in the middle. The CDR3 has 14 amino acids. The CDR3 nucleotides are TGTGCCAGCAGCTTGCGTAACGCGGGAAACACCATATATTTT. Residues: CASSLRNAGNTIYF. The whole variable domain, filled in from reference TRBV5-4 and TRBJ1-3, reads ETGVTQSPTHLIKTRGQQVTLRCSSQSGHNTVSWYQQALGQGPQFIFQYYREEENGRGNFPPRFSGLQFPNYSSELNVNALELDDSALYLCASSLRNAGNTIYFGEGSWLTVV.

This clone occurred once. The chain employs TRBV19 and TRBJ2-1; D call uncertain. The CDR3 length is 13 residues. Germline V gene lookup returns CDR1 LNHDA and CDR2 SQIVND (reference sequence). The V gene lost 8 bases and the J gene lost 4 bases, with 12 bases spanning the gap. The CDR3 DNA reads TGTGCCAGTGGCTCCCTTTATTACAATGAGCAGTTCTTC. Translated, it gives CASGSLYYNEQFF. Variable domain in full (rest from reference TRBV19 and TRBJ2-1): DGGITQSPKYLFRKEGQNVTLSCEQNLNHDAMYWYRQDPGQGLRLIYYSQIVNDFQKGDIAEGYSVSREKKESFPLTVTSAQKNPTAFYLCASGSLYYNEQFFGPGTRLTVL.

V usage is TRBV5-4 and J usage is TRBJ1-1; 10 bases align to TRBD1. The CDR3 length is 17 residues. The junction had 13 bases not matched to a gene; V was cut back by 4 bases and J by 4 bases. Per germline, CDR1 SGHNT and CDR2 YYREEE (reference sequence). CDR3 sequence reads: CASSRKRQGALITEAFF. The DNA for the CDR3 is TGTGCCAGCAGCAGAAAAAGACAGGGGGCTTTAATCACTGAAGCTTTCTTT.

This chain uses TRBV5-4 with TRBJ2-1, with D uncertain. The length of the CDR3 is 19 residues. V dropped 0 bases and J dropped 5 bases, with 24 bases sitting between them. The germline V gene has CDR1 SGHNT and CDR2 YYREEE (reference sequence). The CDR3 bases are TGTGCCAGCAGCTTGGCTGACAACAGAACCTGGAAGGGAAACAATGAGCAGTTCTTC. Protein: CASSLADNRTWKGNNEQFF.

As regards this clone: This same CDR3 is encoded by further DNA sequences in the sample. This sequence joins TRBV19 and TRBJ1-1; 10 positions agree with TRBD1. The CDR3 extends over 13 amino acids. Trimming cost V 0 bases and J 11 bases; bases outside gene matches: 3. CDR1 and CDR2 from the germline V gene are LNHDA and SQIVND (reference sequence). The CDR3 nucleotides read TGTGCCAGTAGTATAGAAGGGACAGGGGTCGCTTTCTTT. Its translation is CASSIEGTGVAFF. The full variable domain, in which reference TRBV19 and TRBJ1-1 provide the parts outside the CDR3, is DGGITQSPKYLFRKEGQNVTLSCEQNLNHDAMYWYRQDPGQGLRLIYYSQIVNDFQKGDIAEGYSVSREKKESFPLTVTSAQKNPTAFYLCASSIEGTGVAFFGQGTRLTVV.

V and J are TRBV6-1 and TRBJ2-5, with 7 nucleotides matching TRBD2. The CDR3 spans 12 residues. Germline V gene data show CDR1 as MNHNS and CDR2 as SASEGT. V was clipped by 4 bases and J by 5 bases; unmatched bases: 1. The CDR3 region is CASSALAETQYF. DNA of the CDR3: TGTGCCAGCAGTGCACTAGCGGAGACCCAGTACTTC.

CDR3 sequence reads: CASSSTSGGVGYTF. The DNA for the CDR3 is TGTGCCAGCAGCTCCACGTCGGGAGGGGTGGGCTACACCTTC. The gene calls are TRBV7-2 and TRBJ1-2, with D possibly TRBD1 on 5 matching bases. CDR3 length equals 14 residues. Germline values: CDR1 SGHTA, CDR2 FQGNSA. V lost 4 bases and J lost 8, with 17 bases in between.

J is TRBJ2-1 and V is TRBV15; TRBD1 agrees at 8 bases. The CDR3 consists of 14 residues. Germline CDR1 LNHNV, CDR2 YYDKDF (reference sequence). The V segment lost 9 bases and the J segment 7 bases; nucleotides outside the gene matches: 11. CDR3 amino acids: CATKIQGEVNEQFF. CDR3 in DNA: TGTGCCACGAAAATACAGGGGGAGGTGAATGAGCAGTTCTTC. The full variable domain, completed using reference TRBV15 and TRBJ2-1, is DAMVIQNPRYQVTQFGKPVTLSCSQTLNHNVMYWYQQKSSQAPKLLFHYYDKDFNNEADTPDNFQSRRPNTSFCFLDIRSPGLGDTAMYLCATKIQGEVNEQFFGPGTRLTVL.

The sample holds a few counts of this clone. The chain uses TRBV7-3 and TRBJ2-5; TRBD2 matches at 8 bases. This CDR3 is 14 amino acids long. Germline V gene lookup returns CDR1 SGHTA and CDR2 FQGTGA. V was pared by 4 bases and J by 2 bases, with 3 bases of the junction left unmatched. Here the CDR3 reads CASSSGGWQETQYF. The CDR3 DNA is TGTGCCAGCAGCTCGGGGGGGTGGCAAGAGACCCAGTACTTC.

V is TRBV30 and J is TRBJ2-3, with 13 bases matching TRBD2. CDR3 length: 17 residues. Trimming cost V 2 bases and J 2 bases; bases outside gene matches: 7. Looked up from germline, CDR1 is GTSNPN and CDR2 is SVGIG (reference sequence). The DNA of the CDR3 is TGTGCCTGGAGTCCCAGACTAGCGGGGGGATACACAGATACGCAGTATTTT. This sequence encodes CAWSPRLAGGYTDTQYF.

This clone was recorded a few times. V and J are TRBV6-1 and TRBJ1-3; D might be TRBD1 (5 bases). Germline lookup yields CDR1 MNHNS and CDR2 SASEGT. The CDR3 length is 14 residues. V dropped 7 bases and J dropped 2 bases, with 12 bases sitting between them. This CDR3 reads CASIVAGTGNTIYF. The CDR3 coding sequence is TGTGCCAGCATCGTAGCAGGGACTGGAAACACCATATATTTT.

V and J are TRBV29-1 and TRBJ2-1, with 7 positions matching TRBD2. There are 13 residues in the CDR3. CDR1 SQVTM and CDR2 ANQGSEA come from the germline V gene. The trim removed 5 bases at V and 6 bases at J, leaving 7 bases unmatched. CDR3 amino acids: CSVSGEGPNEQFF. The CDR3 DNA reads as TGCAGCGTTTCCGGGGAGGGCCCCAATGAGCAGTTCTTC.

DNA of the CDR3: TGCAGTGCCTCGACGAACTATGGCTACACCTTC. It translates to CSASTNYGYTF. The rearrangement uses TRBV20-1 and TRBJ1-2; D is unclear. Trimming cost V 6 bases and J 2 bases, with 7 bases left between them. The V gene's germline CDR1 is DFQATT and CDR2 SNEGSKA (reference sequence). This CDR3 contains 11 residues.

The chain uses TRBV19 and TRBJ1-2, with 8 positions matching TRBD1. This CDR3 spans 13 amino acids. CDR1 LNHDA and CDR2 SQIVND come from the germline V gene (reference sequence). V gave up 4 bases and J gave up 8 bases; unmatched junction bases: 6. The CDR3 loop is CASSTQDRAGYTF. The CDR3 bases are TGTGCCAGTAGTACCCAGGACAGGGCGGGCTACACCTTC.

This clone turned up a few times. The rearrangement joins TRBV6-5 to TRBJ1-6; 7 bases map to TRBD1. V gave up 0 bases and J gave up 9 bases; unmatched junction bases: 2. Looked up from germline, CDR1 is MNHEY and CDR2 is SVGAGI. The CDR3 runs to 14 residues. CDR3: CASSYSRTGSPLHF. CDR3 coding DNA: TGTGCCAGCAGTTACTCTCGGACAGGTTCACCCCTCCACTTT.

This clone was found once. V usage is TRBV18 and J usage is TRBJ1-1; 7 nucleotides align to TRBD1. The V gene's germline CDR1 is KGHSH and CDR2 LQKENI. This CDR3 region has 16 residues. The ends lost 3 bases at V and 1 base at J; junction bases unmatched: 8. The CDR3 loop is CASSPYDYRGNTEAFF. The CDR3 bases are TGTGCCAGCTCACCCTATGATTACAGGGGGAACACTGAAGCTTTCTTT.

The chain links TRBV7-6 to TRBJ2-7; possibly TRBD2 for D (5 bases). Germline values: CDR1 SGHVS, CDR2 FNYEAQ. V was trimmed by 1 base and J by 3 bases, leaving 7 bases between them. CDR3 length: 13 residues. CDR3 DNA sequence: TGTGCCAGCAGCTTAGGGAGGTACTACGAGCAGTACTTC. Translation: CASSLGRYYEQYF.